The next 24 T cell receptor beta chains were all read from a single sample in a study of memory CD4+ T cells and cytomegalovirus serostatus. Only in-frame clones appear in the TCRdb table, and some are missing; sequencing was by immunoSEQ multiplex PCR. The sample lists some 49,000 clones, about 73% occurring once. Single viable CD3+CD4+CD8-CD45RO+ cells were sorted as the memory CD4+ T cells. The sample comprised memory CD4+ T cells from blood. The receptors were gathered from an adult in good health and CMV-seronegative.

This chain joins TRBV5-4 and TRBJ2-7, with TRBD1 as a possible D gene (6 bases). V lost 4 bases and J 7 bases, leaving 15 bases between the germline ends. CDR3 length: 13 residues. Looked up from germline, CDR1 is SGHNT and CDR2 is YYREEE (reference sequence). The CDR3 here is CASSPDSFEEQYF. In nucleotides, the CDR3 is TGTGCCAGCAGCCCGGACAGTTTTGAGGAGCAGTACTTC.

V and J are TRBV6-1 and TRBJ2-3; D is tentatively TRBD1 or TRBD2 (5 bases each). The CDR3 runs to 15 residues. V was trimmed by 7 bases and J by 0 bases, leaving 14 bases between them. The V gene's germline CDR1 is MNHNS and CDR2 SASEGT. CDR3 region: CASMWQGRSTDTQYF. The CDR3 bases are TGTGCCAGCATGTGGCAGGGACGTAGCACAGATACGCAGTATTTT.

The chain combines TRBV10-3 with TRBJ2-1; a weak D match, TRBD2 (5 bases). The CDR3 extends over 12 amino acids. The V gene lost 4 bases and the J gene lost 5 bases, with 6 bases spanning the gap. The V gene's germline CDR1 is ENHRY and CDR2 SYGVKD. In DNA form, the CDR3 reads TGTGCCATCAGTGGGCGGGACAATGAGCAGTTCTTC. Protein product: CAISGRDNEQFF.

The rearrangement joins TRBV7-9 to TRBJ2-2, with a possible D match to TRBD2 (5 bases). The germline CDR1 and CDR2 sequences are SEHNR and FQNEAQ (reference sequence). V was clipped by 1 base and J by 5 bases, with 5 bases between them. This CDR3 has 13 amino acids. The CDR3 is CASSLVATGELFF. The CDR3 DNA sequence: TGTGCCAGCAGCTTAGTAGCGACCGGGGAGCTGTTTTTT.

V gene TRBV10-3 combines with J gene TRBJ1-2; TRBD1 is a possible D gene (5 bases). The germline V gene has CDR1 ENHRY and CDR2 SYGVKD. Trimming pared 0 bases from V and 4 bases from J, leaving 12 bases between. CDR3 length: 15 residues. CDR3 DNA sequence: TGTGCCATCAGTGAGTCCGCGGCAGGGCTCTATGGCTACACCTTC. It translates to CAISESAAGLYGYTF.

The genes are TRBV7-8 and TRBJ1-6; D is undetermined. The germline gives CDR1 SGHVS, CDR2 FQNEAQ. CDR3 length equals 14 residues. Trimming removed 1 base from V and 4 bases from J, with 5 bases in between. The CDR3 here is CASSLDGYNSPLHF. CDR3 DNA sequence: TGTGCCAGCAGCTTAGACGGTTATAATTCACCCCTCCACTTT.

This chain links TRBV2 with TRBJ1-5; D unclear. Trimming shortened V by 0 bases and J by 1 base, and 7 bases separated the two germline ends. This CDR3 is 15 amino acids long. Germline V lookup: CDR1 SNHLY, CDR2 FYNNEI. This CDR3 is CASSEAKGSNQPQHF. The DNA of the CDR3 is TGTGCCAGCAGTGAAGCAAAAGGGAGCAATCAGCCCCAGCATTTT.

The chain recombines TRBV7-2 with TRBJ2-5, with 11 bases aligning to TRBD2. CDR3 length equals 16 residues. The V gene's germline CDR1 is SGHTA and CDR2 FQGNSA. The J segment lost 1 base and the V segment lost 5 bases, leaving 6 bases of the junction unmatched. The CDR3 reads CASSPGLAEIQETQYF. DNA of the CDR3: TGTGCCAGCAGCCCGGGACTAGCGGAGATCCAAGAGACCCAGTACTTC.

This chain joins TRBV7-2 and TRBJ1-2; the match to TRBD1 covers 7 bases. This CDR3 is 14 amino acids long. Germline assignment: CDR1 SGHTA and CDR2 FQGNSA. J was trimmed by 3 bases and V by 3 bases; bases with no gene match: 4. In nucleotides, the CDR3 is TGTGCCAGCAGCTTCCGAGGACAGGACTATGGCTACACCTTC. This translates into CASSFRGQDYGYTF.

V gene TRBV5-1 combines with J gene TRBJ2-5; 9 bases align to TRBD2. The CDR3 is 15 amino acids. Losses at the gene ends were 3 bases for V and 1 base for J; bases not matched to a gene: 4. Germline-derived CDR1 and CDR2 are SGHRS and YFSETQ. As DNA, the CDR3 is TGCGCCAGCAGCTGGGGCGGGGGGGCCCAAGAGACCCAGTACTTC. Translation gives CASSWGGGAQETQYF.

This chain links TRBV4-1 with TRBJ2-7, with D maybe TRBD1 (6 bases). Germline lookup yields CDR1 MGHRA and CDR2 YSYEKL. Trimming removed 5 bases from V and 2 bases from J, with 13 bases in between. CDR3 length equals 14 residues. CDR3 residues: CASSTGQLTYEQYF. The CDR3 region has the DNA TGCGCCAGCAGCACAGGACAGTTAACCTACGAGCAGTACTTC.

The chain couples TRBV29-1 to TRBJ2-7; 9 bases match TRBD1. The junction had 4 bases not matched to a gene; V was cut back by 4 bases and J by 3 bases. The CDR3 sequence is 13 residues long. Germline V CDR1 and CDR2: SQVTM, ANQGSEA. The CDR3 nucleotides read TGCAGCGTTGCCGGGACAGGGATCTACGAGCAGTACTTC. This gives the protein CSVAGTGIYEQYF.

This clone was found a few times. As DNA, the CDR3 is TGCAGCGTTACTCTGACAGGGAGGAATGGCTACACCTTC. Its protein product is CSVTLTGRNGYTF. The J gene is TRBJ1-2, the V gene TRBV29-1; the match to TRBD1 covers 7 bases. This CDR3 region has 13 residues. The germline V gene has CDR1 SQVTM and CDR2 ANQGSEA. V gave up 5 bases and J gave up 6 bases; unmatched junction bases: 9.

The chain carries TRBV20-1 and TRBJ2-1, with a weak D call TRBD1 (7 bases). There are 10 residues in the CDR3. Trimming stripped 6 bases from V and 13 bases from J, with 13 bases between. Germline CDR1 is DFQATT and CDR2 is SNEGSKA (reference sequence). The CDR3 protein is CSAPRGTQFF. CDR3 in DNA: TGCAGTGCGCCCAGGGGGACTCAGTTCTTC.

This clone was detected once. This chain links TRBV27 with TRBJ2-1, with 10 bases fitting TRBD2. The V gene's germline CDR1 is MNHEY and CDR2 SMNVEV (reference sequence). Trimming took 3 bases from V and 1 from J; bases not matched to a gene: 12. The CDR3 consists of 19 residues. Written as DNA, the CDR3 is TGTGCCAGCAGTTTCCGGACTAGCGGTGCCCCACCTTCCTACAATGAGCAGTTCTTC. It codes for CASSFRTSGAPPSYNEQFF.

This sequence joins TRBV14 and TRBJ1-2; maybe TRBD1 (5 bases). CDR1 is SGHDN, CDR2 FVKESK, per germline. Trimming left V 4 bases short and J 4 bases short, with 13 bases between. The CDR3 runs to 14 residues. CDR3 in DNA: TGTGCCAGCAGCCCCCCGGGGCAGAGCTATGGCTACACCTTC. Translation: CASSPPGQSYGYTF.

The table lists this clone with a count of one. The V and J genes are TRBV30 and TRBJ2-5, with a weak D call TRBD2 (7 bases). The CDR3 has 12 amino acids. Trimming took off 0 bases at V and 14 bases at J, with 16 bases between the two ends. Germline CDR1 GTSNPN, CDR2 SVGIG (reference sequence). The CDR3 DNA reads TGTGCCTGGAGTGTAAGAGGGGGGGTCGTATACTTC. The encoded protein is CAWSVRGGVVYF.

V gene TRBV7-2 combines with J gene TRBJ1-4, with TRBD1 identical over 8 bases. The CDR3 is 17 amino acids. In germline, CDR1 is SGHTA, CDR2 FQGNSA. After removal of 1 base from V and 5 bases from J, the junction contained 9 bases not matched to a gene. The CDR3 DNA reads TGTGCCAGCAGCTTAGGCCCCGGAGGACAGGGCAATGAAAAACTGTTTTTT. Its protein product is CASSLGPGGQGNEKLFF.

This chain uses TRBV28 with TRBJ2-7; 8 bases are a match to TRBD1. V lost 3 bases to trimming and J lost 4 bases; unmatched junction nucleotides: 5. From germline, CDR1 is MDHEN and CDR2 SYDVKM. The CDR3 loop spans 14 amino acids. The CDR3: CASSFNHRGYEQYF. The DNA of the CDR3 is TGTGCCAGCAGTTTTAACCACAGGGGGTACGAGCAGTACTTC.

The V and J genes are TRBV2 and TRBJ1-2, with D perhaps TRBD1 (5 bases). The CDR3 runs 16 residues. V was shortened by 7 bases and J by 4 bases, with 22 bases between the two germline ends. The V gene's germline CDR1 is SNHLY and CDR2 FYNNEI. CDR3: CASTEAREVRGYGYTF. Written as DNA, the CDR3 is TGTGCCAGCACAGAGGCCAGGGAGGTTAGGGGCTATGGCTACACCTTC.

V gene TRBV28 combines with J gene TRBJ1-6, with a tentative D call TRBD1 (5 bases). V gave up 6 bases and J gave up 9 bases, with 18 bases separating them. Germline CDR1 reads MDHEN; CDR2 reads SYDVKM. This CDR3 has 15 amino acids. The CDR3 spells CASSPSQGTSSPLHF. The CDR3 DNA reads TGTGCCAGCAGCCCCTCTCAGGGTACAAGTTCACCCCTCCACTTT.

The chain combines TRBV18 with TRBJ1-4, with 9 bases lining up with TRBD1. CDR3 length equals 15 residues. J lost 8 bases, V lost 5 bases, and 9 bases had no gene match. Germline V lookup: CDR1 KGHSH, CDR2 LQKENI. CDR3 DNA sequence: TGTGCCAGCTCATCTAGGACAGGGGCCGACGAAAAACTGTTTTTT. Translation gives CASSSRTGADEKLFF.

This chain joins TRBV28 and TRBJ2-7; D gene ambiguous. Germline loops: CDR1 MDHEN, CDR2 SYDVKM. This CDR3 has 13 residues. Trimming removed 3 bases at V and 2 bases at J, with 8 bases between. The CDR3 sequence: CASSLAGPYEQYF. For the CDR3, the DNA is TGTGCCAGCAGTTTGGCAGGTCCCTACGAGCAGTACTTC.

The chain carries TRBV7-7 and TRBJ2-3; 8 bases align to TRBD2. J gave up 1 base and V 5 bases, and 8 bases lay outside the gene matches. Germline V lookup: CDR1 SSHAT, CDR2 FNYEAQ (reference sequence). This CDR3 comprises 16 residues. The CDR3 is CASSVAGGRGTDTQYF. CDR3 nucleotide sequence: TGTGCCAGCAGCGTCGCGGGGGGCCGGGGCACAGATACGCAGTATTTT.